This T cell receptor (beta chain) comes out of a study of a mutant IDH1 vaccine in newly diagnosed glioma. Overall study: All eight of the vaccinations patients received fell in weeks 1, 3, 5, 7, 11, 15, 19 and 23. With temozolomide cycles, or 4-6 weeks after radiotherapy alone, vaccination was started.

Measured with immunoSEQ multiplex PCR; TCRdb has only the in-frame clones, and not every one. The repertoire includes under 55,000 clones, 90% to 95% of them detected once, and 2.4% sits in the top ten. The CDR3 extends over 14 amino acids. Trimming removed 4 bases at V and 2 bases at J, with 12 bases between. Germline V lookup: CDR1 SGHRS, CDR2 YFSETQ. About this clone: The antigen is not known.

Time point described: week 11, during vaccination. Vaccination comprised doses that each held 300 ug of mutant IDH1 20-mer peptide, plus topical imiquimod. The V and J genes are TRBV5-1 and TRBJ2-5; a possible D gene is TRBD2 (6 bases). This TCR was recovered from a man over 45 with glioma. The sample in question was PBMCs, obtained from a glioma patient whose treatment included an IDH1 peptide vaccine. In DNA form, the CDR3 reads TGCGCCAGCAGCCGTGGGAGGACGCAAGAGACCCAGTACTTC. Its translation: CASSRGRTQETQYF. The full variable domain, with the rest looked up from reference TRBV5-1 and TRBJ2-5, is KAGVTQTPRYLIKTRGQQVTLSCSPISGHRSVSWYQQTPGQGLQFLFEYFSETQRNKGNFPGRFSGRQFSNSRSEMNVSTLELGDSALYLCASSRGRTQETQYFGPGTRLLVL.